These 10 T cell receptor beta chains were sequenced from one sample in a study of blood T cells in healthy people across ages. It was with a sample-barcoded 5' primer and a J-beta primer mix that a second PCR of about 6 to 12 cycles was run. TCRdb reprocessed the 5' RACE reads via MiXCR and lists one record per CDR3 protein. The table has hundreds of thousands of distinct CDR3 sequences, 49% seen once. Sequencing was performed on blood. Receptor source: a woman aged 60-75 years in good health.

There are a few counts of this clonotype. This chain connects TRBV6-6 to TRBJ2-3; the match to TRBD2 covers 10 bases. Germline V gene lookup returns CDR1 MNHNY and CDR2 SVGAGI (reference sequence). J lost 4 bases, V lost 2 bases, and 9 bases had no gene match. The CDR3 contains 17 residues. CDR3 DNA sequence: TGTGCCAGCAGTTACCCAAAAAGCGGGAGGGGCGCAGATACGCAGTATTTT. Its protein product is CASSYPKSGRGADTQYF.

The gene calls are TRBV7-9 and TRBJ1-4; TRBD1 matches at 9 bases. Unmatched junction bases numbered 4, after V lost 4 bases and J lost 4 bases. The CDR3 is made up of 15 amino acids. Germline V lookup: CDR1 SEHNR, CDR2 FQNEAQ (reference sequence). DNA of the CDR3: TGTGCCAGCAGCTATACAGGGGGCGGTAATGAAAAACTGTTTTTT. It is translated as CASSYTGGGNEKLFF.

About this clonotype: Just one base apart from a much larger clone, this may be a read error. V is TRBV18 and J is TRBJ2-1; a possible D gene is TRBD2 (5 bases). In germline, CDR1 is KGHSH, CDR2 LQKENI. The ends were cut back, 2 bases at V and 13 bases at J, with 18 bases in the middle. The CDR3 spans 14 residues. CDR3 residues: CASSPVARQETQFF. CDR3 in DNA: TGTGCCAGCTCACCAGTAGCGCGCCAAGAGACCCAGTTCTTC. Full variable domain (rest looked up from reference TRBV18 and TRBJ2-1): NAGVMQNPRHLVRRRGQEARLRCSPMKGHSHVYWYRQLPEEGLKFMVYLQKENIIDESGMPKERFSAEFPKEGPSILRIQQVVRGDSAAYFCASSPVARQETQFFGPGTRLTVL.

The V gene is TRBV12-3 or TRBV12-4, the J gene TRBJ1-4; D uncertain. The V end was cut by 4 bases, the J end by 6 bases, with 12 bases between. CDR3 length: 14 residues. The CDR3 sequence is CASSSQQVHEKLFF. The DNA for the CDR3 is TGTGCCAGCAGTTCCCAGCAGGTCCATGAAAAACTGTTTTTT.

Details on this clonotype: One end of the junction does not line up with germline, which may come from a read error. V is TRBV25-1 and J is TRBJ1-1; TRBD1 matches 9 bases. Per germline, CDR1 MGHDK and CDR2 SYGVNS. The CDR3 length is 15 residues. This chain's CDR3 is CVSSPAGQGVTEAFF. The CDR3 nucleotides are TGTGTCAGCAGTCCGGCGGGACAGGGAGTTACTGAAGCTTTCTTT.

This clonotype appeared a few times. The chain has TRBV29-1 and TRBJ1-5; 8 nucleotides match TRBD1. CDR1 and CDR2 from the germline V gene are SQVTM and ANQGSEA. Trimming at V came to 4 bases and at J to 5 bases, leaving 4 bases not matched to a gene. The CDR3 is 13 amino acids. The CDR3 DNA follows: TGCAGCGTTGGGGGACAGGCTTATCAGCCCCAGCATTTT. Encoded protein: CSVGGQAYQPQHF. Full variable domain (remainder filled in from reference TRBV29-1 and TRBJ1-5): SAVISQKPSRDICQRGTSLTIQCQVDSQVTMMFWYRQQPGQSLTLIATANQGSEATYESGFVIDKFPISRPNLTFSTLTVSNMSPEDSSIYLCSVGGQAYQPQHFGDGTRLSIL.

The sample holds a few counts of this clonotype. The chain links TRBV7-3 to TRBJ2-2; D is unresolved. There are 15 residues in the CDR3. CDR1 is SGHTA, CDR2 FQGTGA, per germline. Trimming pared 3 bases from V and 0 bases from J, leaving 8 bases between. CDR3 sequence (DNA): TGTGCCAGCAGCTTCGATAGCTCGAACACCGGGGAGCTGTTTTTT. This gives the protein CASSFDSSNTGELFF.

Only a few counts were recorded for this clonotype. The CDR3 nucleotides are TGCGCCAGCAGCCAAGATTTTACCCCCGTGGGAACTAGCGGGAAGCTGTACTACGAGCAGTACTTC. Amino acids: CASSQDFTPVGTSGKLYYEQYF. This chain links TRBV4-3 with TRBJ2-7, with 10 bases that match TRBD2. CDR1 LGHNA and CDR2 YSLEER come from the germline V gene. The CDR3 covers 22 residues. V lost 0 bases, J lost 3 bases, and 23 bases stayed unmatched.

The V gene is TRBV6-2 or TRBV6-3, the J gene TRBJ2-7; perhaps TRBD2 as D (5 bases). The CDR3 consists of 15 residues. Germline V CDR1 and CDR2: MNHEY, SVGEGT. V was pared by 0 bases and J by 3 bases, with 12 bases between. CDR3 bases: TGTGCCAGCAGTTACTCAGGAGGACTCGTCTACGAGCAGTACTTC. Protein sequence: CASSYSGGLVYEQYF.

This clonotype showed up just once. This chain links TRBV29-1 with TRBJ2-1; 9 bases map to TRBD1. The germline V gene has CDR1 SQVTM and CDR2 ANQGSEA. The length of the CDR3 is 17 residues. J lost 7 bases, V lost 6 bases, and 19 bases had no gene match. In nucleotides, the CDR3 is TGCAGCGTGTCCGGGACAGGGTTTACCCCGAGCGGAAATGAGCAGTTCTTC. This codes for CSVSGTGFTPSGNEQFF.